These 11 T cell receptor beta chains were sequenced from one sample in a study of cytotoxic CD8 clonotypes in ibrutinib-treated CLL. Data came from immunoSEQ multiplex PCR; TCRdb stores just in-frame clones and leaves some out. The sample gives roughly 23,000 clones, around four fifths of which show up once; over 8% is in the top ten. Sequenced material: PBMCs, taken before ibrutinib treatment. The source is a human donor with chronic lymphocytic leukemia.

The chain carries TRBV7-3 and TRBJ2-3; 13 bases fit TRBD2. The CDR3 covers 17 residues. Germline V CDR1 and CDR2: SGHTA, FQGTGA. The V segment lost 5 bases and the J segment 2 bases; nucleotides outside the gene matches: 7. CDR3 DNA: TGTGCCAGCAGCGCCCGGACTAGCGGGAGAGCCACAGATACGCAGTATTTT. Translated: CASSARTSGRATDTQYF.

This clone was seen more than once but under ten times. The CDR3 coding sequence is TGTGCCAGCTCACCAAGTATAGACTCTGAAGCTTTCTTT. Residues: CASSPSIDSEAFF. The chain carries TRBV18 and TRBJ1-1; no definite D call. This CDR3 spans 13 amino acids. Between the trimmed V and J ends, which lost 2 bases and 6 bases, there was a span of 10 bases. Per germline, CDR1 KGHSH and CDR2 LQKENI.

This clone occurred a few times. The CDR3 DNA sequence: TGTGCCAGCAGCTTAGGGAGCGGGGCGACCCAGTACTTC. This sequence encodes CASSLGSGATQYF. The chain recombines TRBV11-3 with TRBJ2-5; 7 positions agree with TRBD2. Looked up from germline, CDR1 is SGHNT and CDR2 is YENEEA. This CDR3 has 13 amino acids. J lost 7 bases, V lost 1 base, and 3 bases had no gene match.

This rearrangement joins TRBV27 to TRBJ2-1, with TRBD1 matching 10 bases. CDR3 size: 20 residues. In germline, CDR1 is MNHEY, CDR2 SMNVEV (reference sequence). V trimming: 5 bases; J trimming: 0 bases; junction bases outside the gene matches: 16. The CDR3 DNA reads as TGTGCCAGCAGTGGGAATCCGGGACAGGGGTTTTGGAGCTCCTACAATGAGCAGTTCTTC. It specifies CASSGNPGQGFWSSYNEQFF.

The chain links TRBV4-1 to TRBJ1-3; D possibly corresponds to TRBD1 (6 bases). CDR1 MGHRA and CDR2 YSYEKL come from the germline V gene. The germline V and J ends were trimmed by 4 bases and 8 bases, with 15 bases remaining between them. The CDR3 is 14 residues long. The DNA for the CDR3 is TGCGCCAGCAGCCGTACAGGGTTTTTCGACACCATATATTTT. Protein: CASSRTGFFDTIYF.

The chain employs TRBV2 and TRBJ2-1; 9 nucleotides agree with TRBD2. CDR1 and CDR2 (germline): SNHLY, FYNNEI. The CDR3 spans 16 residues. After removal of 6 bases from V and 3 bases from J, the junction contained 9 bases not matched to a gene. The CDR3, as DNA: TGTGCCAGCAGGGAGAAGACTAGCGGTAACTACAATGAGCAGTTCTTC. As protein: CASREKTSGNYNEQFF.

The CDR3, as DNA: TGTGCCAGCAGCACGGCCCTCGGGTCAGGAAACACCATATATTTT. As protein: CASSTALGSGNTIYF. The chain joins TRBV11-2 to TRBJ1-3; the D is unclear. V was pared by 5 bases and J by 4 bases, with 15 bases between. Germline CDR1 SGHAT, CDR2 FQNNGV. CDR3 size: 15 residues.

This rearrangement joins TRBV7-2 to TRBJ2-3; no definite D call. CDR1 SGHTA and CDR2 FQGNSA come from the germline V gene. The V and J ends lost 2 bases and 5 bases respectively, with 5 bases between them. This CDR3 region has 12 residues. CDR3 residues: CASSLLIDTQYF. The CDR3 bases are TGTGCCAGCAGCTTATTGATAGATACGCAGTATTTT.

This chain links TRBV27 with TRBJ2-3, with TRBD2 as a possible D gene (6 bases). Germline V CDR1 and CDR2: MNHEY, SMNVEV (reference sequence). The CDR3 runs 15 residues. V gave up 4 bases and J gave up 0 bases, with 11 bases separating them. CDR3 sequence reads: CASSSGRESTDTQYF. The DNA of the CDR3 is TGTGCCAGCAGTTCCGGGCGGGAAAGCACAGATACGCAGTATTTT.

The table lists this clone with a few counts. The gene calls are TRBV6-1 and TRBJ2-5; 13 bases match TRBD2. Germline CDR1 MNHNS, CDR2 SASEGT. This CDR3 comprises 16 residues. Trimming removed 4 bases from V and 1 base from J; junction bases left unmatched: 3. The CDR3: CASSGGLAGFQETQYF. CDR3 coding DNA: TGTGCCAGCAGTGGGGGACTAGCGGGATTCCAAGAGACCCAGTACTTC.

The chain couples TRBV5-6 to TRBJ2-7, with D possibly called TRBD1 or TRBD2 (5 bases each). From germline, CDR1 is SGHDT and CDR2 YYEEEE. V lost 4 bases and J lost 0, with 17 bases in between. CDR3 length equals 16 residues. This CDR3 is CASSPRSGRPSYEQYF. In DNA form, the CDR3 reads TGTGCCAGCAGCCCAAGATCGGGACGGCCCTCCTACGAGCAGTACTTC. Full variable domain (rest looked up from reference TRBV5-6 and TRBJ2-7): DAGVTQSPTHLIKTRGQQVTLRCSPKSGHDTVSWYQQALGQGPQFIFQYYEEEERQRGNFPDRFSGHQFPNYSSELNVNALLLGDSALYLCASSPRSGRPSYEQYFGPGTRLTVT.